This T cell receptor (beta chain) stems from a study of radiotherapy plus CTLA-4 blockade in lung cancer. On the study more broadly: 18% of patients responded objectively, and approximately 33% achieved disease control. Points from the study as a whole: Reports identified early blood T cell clone dynamics, with interferon-beta, as the best response predictor. Blood TCR clones of tumor origin expanded after radiotherapy plus ipilimumab.

As regards this clone: The antigen is unknown. Without the conserved terminal phenylalanine or tryptophan, this CDR3 likely stems from a read error.

Generated by immunoSEQ multiplex PCR, the TCRdb table keeps only in-frame clones and is missing some. This sample carries some 90,000 clones, roughly 86% of them seen once, and the ten largest clones take 2% to 2.5%. The CDR3 has 13 amino acids. J gave up 5 bases and V 5 bases, and 4 bases lay outside the gene matches. Looked up from germline, CDR1 is SGHVS and CDR2 is FNYEAQ. The TCR was taken from a human donor with non-small cell lung cancer who had a partial response to radiotherapy plus ipilimumab. This specimen consisted of peripheral blood, obtained from a patient treated with radiotherapy plus ipilimumab. V is TRBV7-6 and J is TRBJ1-1; 8 bases are a match to TRBD1. The CDR3 DNA is TGTGCCAGCAGCACCGACAGGGGAACTGAAGCTTTCCTT. Amino acids: CASSTDRGTEAFL.